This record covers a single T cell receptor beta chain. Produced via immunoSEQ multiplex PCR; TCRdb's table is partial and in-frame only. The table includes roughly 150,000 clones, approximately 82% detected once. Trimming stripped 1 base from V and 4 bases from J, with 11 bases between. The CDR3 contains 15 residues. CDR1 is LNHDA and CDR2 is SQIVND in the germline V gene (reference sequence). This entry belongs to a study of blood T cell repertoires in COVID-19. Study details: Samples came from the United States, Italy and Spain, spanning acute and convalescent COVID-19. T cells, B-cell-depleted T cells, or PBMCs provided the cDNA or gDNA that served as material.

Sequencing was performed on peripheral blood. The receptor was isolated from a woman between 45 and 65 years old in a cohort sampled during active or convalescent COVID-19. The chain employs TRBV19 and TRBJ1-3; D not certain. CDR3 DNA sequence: TGTGCCAGTAGTATAGGTACGGTTTTCGGAAACACCATATATTTT. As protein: CASSIGTVFGNTIYF.